This T cell receptor beta chain was sequenced in a study of T-cell reconstitution after alpha-beta-depleted transplantation in children. The germline V and J ends were trimmed by 2 bases and 7 bases, with 9 bases remaining between them. Per germline, CDR1 SNHLY and CDR2 FYNNEI. The CDR3 consists of 13 residues. Preparation of the TCRbeta library used unique molecular identifiers. Via MiXCR, TCRdb re-called the PCR reads, giving one row per CDR3 protein. The profile shows over 550,000 distinct CDR3 sequences, over 9.5% of them singletons. The TCR sequence derives from a human donor who donated a stem cell graft to a child with acute myeloid leukemia. The input for sequencing was PBMCs from the stem cell graft donor, taken from the stem cell graft. The chain links TRBV2 to TRBJ2-1; D is ambiguous. The CDR3 spells CASSENSLNEQFF. The CDR3 bases are TGTGCCAGCAGTGAAAACTCCTTGAATGAGCAGTTCTTC.